This entry describes one TCR beta chain. DNA and RNA were both co-extracted from approximately 20-30 mg of bulk tissue that had not been sorted. The data belong to a study of tumor-infiltrating lymphocytes in primary liver carcinoma. TCR beta cDNA came from about 450 ng total RNA, primed with a constant-region primer. Three nested multiplex PCR rounds, a slightly modified ARM-PCR method, built the TCR beta libraries. Amplification in the first two PCR rounds was performed using TRBV1-TRBV30 forward primers and a C-beta reverse primer for approximately 10 cycles each. TCRdb re-analysed the multiplex PCR reads in MiXCR, keeping a single row per CDR3 protein. The sample has approximately 80,000 distinct CDR3 sequences; about three quarters are singletons. Germline CDR1 is MGHDK and CDR2 is SYGVNS. This CDR3 region has 13 residues. The germline V and J ends were trimmed by 6 bases and 9 bases, with 18 bases remaining between them.

The gene calls are TRBV25-1 and TRBJ2-7; tentatively, D is TRBD2 (5 bases). This receptor was obtained from a man in his forties or fifties with primary liver carcinoma and hepatitis B virus infection. The material sequenced was tumor-adjacent normal liver tissue. The DNA of the CDR3 is TGTGCCAGCAGCATTATCGAAGCGGACGGGCAGTACTTC. Translating gives CASSIIEADGQYF.